This record looks at one T cell receptor (beta chain) sequence and its context. Its antigen remains unknown. This entry belongs to a study of blood T cells in healthy people across ages. The study, taken as a whole, reports: What prevented conclusive comparison of naive and antigen-experienced cells was that PBMCs were unsorted. As naive T cell percentage varied, TCR beta diversity correlated strongly with it.

Isolation of PBMCs gave at least 6.5 million cells per sample. The ends were cut back, 2 bases at V and 2 bases at J, with 13 bases in the middle. Germline-derived CDR1 and CDR2 are MNHEY and SVGAGI. CDR3 length equals 15 residues. Through a sample-barcoded 5' primer and a J-beta primer mix, a second PCR was run for about 6 to 12 cycles. A template-switch adaptor that had 12 random nucleotides put a tag on each cDNA molecule. TCRdb used MiXCR to reprocess the 5' RACE reads, holding one entry per CDR3 protein. The table lists about 1.7 million distinct CDR3 sequences, approximately 30% of them singletons.

This TCR derives from a woman aged 25-40 years in good health. Sequencing input: blood. The chain uses TRBV6-5 and TRBJ2-7, with D possibly being TRBD2 (6 bases). The DNA for the CDR3 is TGTGCCAGCAGTTACGGAGGAGTAGCGGCCTACGAGCAGTACTTC. This translates into CASSYGGVAAYEQYF.